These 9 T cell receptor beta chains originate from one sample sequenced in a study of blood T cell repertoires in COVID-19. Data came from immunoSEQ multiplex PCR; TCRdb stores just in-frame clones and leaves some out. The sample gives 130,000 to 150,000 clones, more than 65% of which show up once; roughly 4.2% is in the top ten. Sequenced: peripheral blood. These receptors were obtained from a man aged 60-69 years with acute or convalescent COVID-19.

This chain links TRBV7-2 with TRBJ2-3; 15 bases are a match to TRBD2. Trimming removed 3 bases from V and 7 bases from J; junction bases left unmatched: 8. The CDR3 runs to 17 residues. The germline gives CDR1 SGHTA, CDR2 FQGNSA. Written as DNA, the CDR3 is TGTGCCAGCAGCTTTTCCGGGACTAGCGGGAGGAGGTATACGCAGTATTTT. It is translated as CASSFSGTSGRRYTQYF.

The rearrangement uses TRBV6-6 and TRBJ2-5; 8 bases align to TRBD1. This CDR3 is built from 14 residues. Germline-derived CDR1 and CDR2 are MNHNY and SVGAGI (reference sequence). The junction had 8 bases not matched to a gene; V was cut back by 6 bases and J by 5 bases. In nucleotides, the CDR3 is TGTGCCAGCAGCTCGGACAGGGTGGGGGAGACCCAGTACTTC. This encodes CASSSDRVGETQYF.

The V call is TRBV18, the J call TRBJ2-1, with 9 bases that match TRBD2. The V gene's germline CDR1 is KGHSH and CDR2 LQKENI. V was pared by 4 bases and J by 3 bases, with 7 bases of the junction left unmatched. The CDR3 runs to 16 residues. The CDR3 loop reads CASSLSSGAVYNEQFF. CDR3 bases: TGTGCCAGCTCACTTTCTAGCGGGGCCGTCTACAATGAGCAGTTCTTC.

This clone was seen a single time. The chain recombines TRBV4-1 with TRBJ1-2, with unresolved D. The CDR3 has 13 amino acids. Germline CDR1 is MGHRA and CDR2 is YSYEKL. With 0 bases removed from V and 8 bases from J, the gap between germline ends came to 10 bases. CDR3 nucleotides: TGCGCCAGCAGCCAAGAGGGCAGTGTAGGCTACACCTTC. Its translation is CASSQEGSVGYTF.

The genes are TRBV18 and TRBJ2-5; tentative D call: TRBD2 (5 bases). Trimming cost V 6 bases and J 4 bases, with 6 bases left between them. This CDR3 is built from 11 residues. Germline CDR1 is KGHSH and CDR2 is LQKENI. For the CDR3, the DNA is TGTGCCAGCTCCGAGGGAGAGACCCAGTACTTC. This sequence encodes CASSEGETQYF. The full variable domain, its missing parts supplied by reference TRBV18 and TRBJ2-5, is NAGVMQNPRHLVRRRGQEARLRCSPMKGHSHVYWYRQLPEEGLKFMVYLQKENIIDESGMPKERFSAEFPKEGPSILRIQQVVRGDSAAYFCASSEGETQYFGPGTRLLVL.

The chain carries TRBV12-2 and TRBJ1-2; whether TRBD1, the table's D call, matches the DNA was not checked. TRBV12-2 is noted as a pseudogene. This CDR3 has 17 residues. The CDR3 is CASRSALGGGGDYGYTF. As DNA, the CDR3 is TGTGCAAGTCGCTCCGCACTAGGAGGTGGGGGCGACTATGGCTACACCTTC.

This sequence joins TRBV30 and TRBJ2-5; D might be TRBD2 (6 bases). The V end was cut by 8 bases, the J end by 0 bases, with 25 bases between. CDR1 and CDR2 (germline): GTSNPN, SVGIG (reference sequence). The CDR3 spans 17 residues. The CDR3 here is CAGGWDPPGWYQETQYF. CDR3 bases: TGTGCCGGGGGGTGGGACCCTCCGGGATGGTACCAAGAGACCCAGTACTTC. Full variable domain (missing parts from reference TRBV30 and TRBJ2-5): SQTIHQWPATLVQPVGSPLSLECTVEGTSNPNLYWYRQAAGRGLQLLFYSVGIGQISSEVPQNLSASRPQDRQFILSSKKLLLSDSGFYLCAGGWDPPGWYQETQYFGPGTRLLVL.

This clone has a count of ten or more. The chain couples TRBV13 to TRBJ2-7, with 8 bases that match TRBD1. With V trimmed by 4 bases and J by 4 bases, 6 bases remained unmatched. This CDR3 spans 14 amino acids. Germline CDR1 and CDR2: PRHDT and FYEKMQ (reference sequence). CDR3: CASSSGQGGYEQYF. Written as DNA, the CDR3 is TGTGCCAGCAGCTCCGGACAGGGTGGTTACGAGCAGTACTTC.

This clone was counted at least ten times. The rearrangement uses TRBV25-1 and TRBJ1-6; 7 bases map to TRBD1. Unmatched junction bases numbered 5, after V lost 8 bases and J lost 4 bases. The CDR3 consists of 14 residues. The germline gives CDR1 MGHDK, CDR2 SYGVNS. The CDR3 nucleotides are TGTGCCAGCTCGGACAGGCCGTATAATTCACCCCTCCACTTT. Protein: CASSDRPYNSPLHF.